The sequence of this T cell receptor (beta chain) was determined in a study of T cell responses to AZD1222 COVID-19 vaccine. Sequencing used immunoSEQ multiplex PCR; TCRdb keeps in-frame clones, though not all of them. The table includes approximately 110,000 clones, around nine tenths detected once. Trimming cost V 6 bases and J 0 bases; bases outside gene matches: 2. Germline loops: CDR1 SNHLY, CDR2 FYNNEI. This CDR3 comprises 14 residues. This specimen was peripheral blood, taken on day 0 of AZD1222 vaccination. The receptor comes from an adult in good health. The chain employs TRBV2 and TRBJ2-3, with 8 bases matching TRBD2. CDR3 sequence: CASRTSGSTDTQYF. For the CDR3, the DNA is TGTGCCAGCAGAACTAGCGGCAGCACAGATACGCAGTATTTT. The full variable domain, in which reference TRBV2 and TRBJ2-3 provide the parts outside the CDR3, is EPEVTQTPSHQVTQMGQEVILRCVPISNHLYFYWYRQILGQKVEFLVSFYNNEISEKSEIFDDQFSVERPDGSNFTLKIRSTKLEDSAMYFCASRTSGSTDTQYFGPGTRLTVL.